Listed below are T cell receptor beta chains from one sample, sequenced in a study of blood T cell repertoires in COVID-19. Some clones are missing from TCRdb's copy, which holds only in-frame ones; the method was immunoSEQ multiplex PCR. The sample shows 200,000 to 300,000 clones, roughly 89% of them seen only once. The sequenced sample was PBMCs or T cells enriched from blood (not recorded which). All receptors come from a woman aged 25 to 39 with acute COVID-19. The CDR3 runs from the conserved cysteine through the conserved F or W. Fields, in order: J gene, V gene, clone size, D gene, CDR3 DNA, CDR3 protein. D genes are given only for firm matches. Only some rows state a clone size, as once, few, many or a class for expanded clones.

TRBJ1-1	TRBV5-1	.	TRBD1	TGCGCCAGCAGCTTACGGACAGGGTTGGACACTGAAGCTTTCTTT	CASSLRTGLDTEAFF
TRBJ2-7	TRBV30	few	.	TGTGCCTGGAGTGGAGACAGCGAAGGGTACGAGCAGTACTTC	CAWSGDSEGYEQYF
TRBJ2-3	TRBV5-4	.	.	TGTGCCAGCAGCTTGGACCGGACAACAGATACGCAGTATTTT	CASSLDRTTDTQYF
TRBJ1-1	TRBV2	.	.	TGTGCCAGCAGTGTTTTAACTTACCAGGAAGGGACTAACACTGAAGCTTTCTTT	CASSVLTYQEGTNTEAFF
TRBJ1-2	TRBV5-6	.	.	TGTGCCAGCAGCTCACACACCGACAGGTTATATGGCTACACCTTC	CASSSHTDRLYGYTF
TRBJ1-2	TRBV19	once	TRBD1	TGTGCCACGTCCCGGGACAGGGATTTTGGCTACACCTTC	CATSRDRDFGYTF
TRBJ1-2	TRBV13	once	.	TGTGCCAGCAGTTTCACTACAGGGCGTCCTTCCTATGGCTACACCTTC	CASSFTTGRPSYGYTF
TRBJ1-1	TRBV10-3	.	TRBD1	TGTGCCATCAGCACGGGACAGGGCTTCACTGAAGCTTTCTTT	CAISTGQGFTEAFF
TRBJ1-2	TRBV6-5	once	.	TGTGCCAGCAACCGACAGGATCCTACAAGTGGCTACACCTTC	CASNRQDPTSGYTF
TRBJ1-2	TRBV11-2	.	.	TGTGCCAGCAGCTTCCGGGGGGAGACTGTCTATGGCTACACCTTC	CASSFRGETVYGYTF
TRBJ2-3	TRBV2	few	TRBD1	TGTGCCAGCAGTGGGGACAGGGGCACAGATACGCAGTATTTT	CASSGDRGTDTQYF
TRBJ2-3	TRBV5-1	.	TRBD2	TGCGCCAGCAGCGAGGGACTAGCGGGGGGGCAGGCAGATACGCAGTATTTT	CASSEGLAGGQADTQYF
TRBJ1-5	TRBV20-1	.	TRBD1	TGCAGTGCTAGTGAGGGGGCCGATCAGCCCCAGCATTTT	CSASEGADQPQHF
TRBJ1-2	TRBV7-2	.	.	TGTGCCAGCAGCTTGCCCGTACAGTATGGCTACACCTTC	CASSLPVQYGYTF
TRBJ2-2	TRBV11-3	.	TRBD1	TGTGCCAGCAGCTCCGGACAGGGCCACGGGGAGCTGTTTTTT	CASSSGQGHGELFF
TRBJ2-1	TRBV4-3	.	.	TGCGCCAGCAGCCAAATGAGGGATTGGGATGAGCAGTTCTTC	CASSQMRDWDEQFF
TRBJ2-1	TRBV29-1	.	.	TGCAGCGTTGAATATTCCCTAAGAAATGAGCAGTTCTTC	CSVEYSLRNEQFF
TRBJ1-5	TRBV18	.	TRBD1	TGTGCCAGCTCACCTGACAGGGTGGGCAATCAGCCCCAGCATTTT	CASSPDRVGNQPQHF
TRBJ1-2	TRBV7-9	.	.	TGTGCCAGCAGCTTTGCAGCGAGCTATGGCTACACCTTC	CASSFAASYGYTF
TRBJ2-7	TRBV5-1	.	TRBD1	TGCGCCAGCAGCTTGTTGGCTCGCCAGGGGGATCCCTACGAGCAGTACTTC	CASSLLARQGDPYEQYF
TRBJ1-3	TRBV27	.	TRBD1	TGTGCCAGCAGAACTTACAGGGGGGATGGAAACACCATATATTTT	CASRTYRGDGNTIYF
TRBJ1-2	TRBV29-1	.	TRBD1	TGCAGCACTACAGGGGGCGATGGCTACACCTTC	CSTTGGDGYTF
TRBJ2-7	TRBV5-1	.	.	TGCGCCAGCAGCTTGGTGGAGGGGGCGCCGGGCGAGCAGTACTTC	CASSLVEGAPGEQYF
TRBJ1-3	TRBV30	.	.	TGTGCCTGGAGTGGGGGGGGTAGAAACACCATATATTTT	CAWSGGGRNTIYF
TRBJ2-1	TRBV19	once	.	TGTGCCAGTATGCCTAGCCCTAACGGCAATGAGCAGTTCTTC	CASMPSPNGNEQFF
TRBJ1-1	TRBV29-1	once	.	TGCAGCGTTGACAGGGAGGGGAACACTGAAGCTTTCTTT	CSVDREGNTEAFF
TRBJ2-2	TRBV9	once	TRBD1	TGTGCCAGCAGCCTTTCCGATGAGGGGGCGATCGGGGAGCTGTTTTTT	CASSLSDEGAIGELFF
TRBJ1-1	TRBV5-6	.	.	TGTGCCAGCAGCTTTTTCCTTACAGCGAACACTGAAGCTTTCTTT	CASSFFLTANTEAFF
TRBJ2-3	TRBV13	once	.	TGTGCCAGCAGTCCCGCGGGGGATACGCAGTATTTT	CASSPAGDTQYF
TRBJ1-6	TRBV9	.	TRBD1	TGTGCCAGCAGCGTAGCATCCAGGGGGAGCGATTCACCCCTCCACTTT	CASSVASRGSDSPLHF
TRBJ1-1	TRBV6-5	.	.	TGTGCCAGCAGTTTACAGGGCACTGAAGCTTTCTTT	CASSLQGTEAFF
TRBJ1-5	TRBV15	.	.	TGTGCCACCAGCAGGGACAAGGGTGCCAATCAGCCCCAGCATTTT	CATSRDKGANQPQHF
TRBJ1-1	TRBV27	once	TRBD1	TGTGCCAGCAGTTTAGGGACAGGGTACACTGAAGCTTTCTTT	CASSLGTGYTEAFF
TRBJ1-6	TRBV10-3	.	.	TGTGCCATCAGTGAGTCCCAGGGAAGGTATAATTCACCCCTCCACTTT	CAISESQGRYNSPLHF
TRBJ1-5	TRBV2	.	.	TGTGCCAGCAGTGAAGGGGAGGGACGTCAGCCCCAGCATTTT	CASSEGEGRQPQHF
TRBJ2-3	TRBV4-1	.	TRBD1	TGCGCCAGCAGCCAAGGGACAGGGACAGATACGCAGTATTTT	CASSQGTGTDTQYF
TRBJ1-1	TRBV7-6	few	.	TGTGCCAGCAGCTTAGGGCGGGTAACGAACACTGAAGCTTTCTTT	CASSLGRVTNTEAFF
TRBJ1-5	TRBV19	.	TRBD1	TGTGCCAGTATGGACAGGGGAAATCAGCCCCAGCATTTT	CASMDRGNQPQHF
TRBJ1-2	TRBV5-1	once	TRBD1	TGCGCCAGCAATGGGGACAGGGAGGGCTTCGAGCCCGGCTACACCTTC	CASNGDREGFEPGYTF
TRBJ2-2	TRBV28	.	TRBD1	TGTGCCAGCAGTTACTCCGGGACAGGAAACACCGGGGAGCTGTTTTTT	CASSYSGTGNTGELFF
TRBJ1-5	TRBV4-3	once	TRBD1	TGCGCCAGCAGCCAAGACAGGGGGGAGAATCAGCCCCAGCATTTT	CASSQDRGENQPQHF
TRBJ2-2	TRBV4-3	once	TRBD2	TGCGCCAGCAGCCAAGATCTGCCTAGCGGGGCCGAAGGGAACACCGGGGAGCTGTTTTTT	CASSQDLPSGAEGNTGELFF
TRBJ1-1	TRBV3-1/TRBV3-2	.	.	TGTGCCAGCAGCCAAGGGGAGTCCATGAACACTGAAGCTTTCTTT	CASSQGESMNTEAFF
TRBJ2-1	TRBV6-4	.	TRBD2	TGTGCCAGCAGTGACTCGAGCGGGGGGGACTACAATGAGCAGTTCTTC	CASSDSSGGDYNEQFF
TRBJ1-4	TRBV6-5	.	.	TGTGCCAGCAGTCTATCAGGGGAAAAACTGTTTTTT	CASSLSGEKLFF
TRBJ2-7	TRBV19	.	.	TGTGCCAGTAGTATCGAGCCCACCTACGAGCAGTACTTC	CASSIEPTYEQYF
TRBJ2-7	TRBV10-1	.	TRBD1	TGCGCCAGCTCTCTAGGACAGGGTTTCTCCTACGAGCAGTACTTC	CASSLGQGFSYEQYF
TRBJ1-4	TRBV7-6	.	.	TGTGCCAGCAGCCAACAGCAATTTAATGAAAAACTGTTTTTT	CASSQQQFNEKLFF
TRBJ1-1	TRBV9	.	.	TGTGCCAGCAGCGTAGATCCCAGGGTGAACACTGAAGCTTTCTTT	CASSVDPRVNTEAFF
TRBJ2-7	TRBV5-8	.	.	TGTGCCAGCAGCTTGGTAGGGAGCGAGCAGTACTTC	CASSLVGSEQYF
TRBJ2-3	TRBV6-5	.	.	TGTGCCAGCAGTTACTCGTCTCAGCAGGTTGCAGATACGCAGTATTTT	CASSYSSQQVADTQYF
TRBJ1-1	TRBV7-2	.	.	TGTGCCAGCAGCTTATTTACACCGAACACTGAAGCTTTCTTT	CASSLFTPNTEAFF
TRBJ1-2	TRBV29-1	once	TRBD1	TGCAGCGTTACACAGGGGGAGGACTATGGCTACACCTTC	CSVTQGEDYGYTF
TRBJ1-1	TRBV27	.	TRBD1	TGTGCCAGCAGTTTGGTTTCCCACAGGGGGCTGGGTCTCACTGAAGCTTTCTTT	CASSLVSHRGLGLTEAFF
TRBJ2-3	TRBV5-1	.	TRBD1	TGCGCCAGCAGCTTGGGACAGGGTGCGGGAGATACGCAGTATTTT	CASSLGQGAGDTQYF
TRBJ2-5	TRBV18	.	.	TGTGCCAGCTCACCCCTTGACCGCGGGAAGACCCAGTACTTC	CASSPLDRGKTQYF
TRBJ1-1	TRBV13	.	TRBD1	TGTGCCAGCAGCTTGGGGACAGGCGAAGCTTTCTTT	CASSLGTGEAFF
TRBJ2-5	TRBV5-1	.	.	TGCGCCAGCAGCTCCTTAGCGTCCGAGACCCAGTACTTC	CASSSLASETQYF
TRBJ2-3	TRBV7-9	.	TRBD2	TGTGCCAGCAGTATTCGATCTGGGAGCGGGGTCACAGATACGCAGTATTTT	CASSIRSGSGVTDTQYF